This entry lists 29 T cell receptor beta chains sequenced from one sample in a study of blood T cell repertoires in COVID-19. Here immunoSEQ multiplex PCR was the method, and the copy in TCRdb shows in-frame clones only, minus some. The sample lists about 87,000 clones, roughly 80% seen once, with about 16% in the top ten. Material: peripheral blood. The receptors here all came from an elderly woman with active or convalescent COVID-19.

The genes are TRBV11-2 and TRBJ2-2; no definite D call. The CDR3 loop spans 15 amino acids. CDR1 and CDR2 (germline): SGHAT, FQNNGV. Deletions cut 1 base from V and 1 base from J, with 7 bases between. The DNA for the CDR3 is TGTGCCAGCAGCTTAGTTCAACAGAACACCGGGGAGCTGTTTTTT. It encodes CASSLVQQNTGELFF.

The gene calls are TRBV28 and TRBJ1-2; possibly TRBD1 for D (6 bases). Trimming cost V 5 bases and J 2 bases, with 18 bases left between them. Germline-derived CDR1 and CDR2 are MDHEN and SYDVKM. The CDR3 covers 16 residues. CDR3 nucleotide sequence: TGTGCCAGCAGTCCCCCCCCGGGGGGCGAAAACTATGGCTACACCTTC. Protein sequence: CASSPPPGGENYGYTF.

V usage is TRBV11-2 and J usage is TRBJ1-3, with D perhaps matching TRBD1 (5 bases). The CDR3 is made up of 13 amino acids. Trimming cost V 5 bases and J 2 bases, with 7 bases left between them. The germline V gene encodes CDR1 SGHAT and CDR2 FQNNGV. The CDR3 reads CASSRGAGNTIYF. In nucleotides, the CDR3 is TGTGCCAGCAGCCGGGGGGCTGGAAACACCATATATTTT.

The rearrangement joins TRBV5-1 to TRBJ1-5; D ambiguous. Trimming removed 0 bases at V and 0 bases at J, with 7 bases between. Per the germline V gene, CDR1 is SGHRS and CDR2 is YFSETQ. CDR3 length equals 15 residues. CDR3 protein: CASSLDNYSNQPQHF. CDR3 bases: TGCGCCAGCAGCTTGGACAACTATAGCAATCAGCCCCAGCATTTT.

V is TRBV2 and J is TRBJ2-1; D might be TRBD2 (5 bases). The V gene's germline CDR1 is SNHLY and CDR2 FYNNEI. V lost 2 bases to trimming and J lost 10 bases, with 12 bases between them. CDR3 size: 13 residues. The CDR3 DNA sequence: TGTGCCAGCAGTGAATCCACACTAGTGGAGCAGTTCTTC. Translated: CASSESTLVEQFF.

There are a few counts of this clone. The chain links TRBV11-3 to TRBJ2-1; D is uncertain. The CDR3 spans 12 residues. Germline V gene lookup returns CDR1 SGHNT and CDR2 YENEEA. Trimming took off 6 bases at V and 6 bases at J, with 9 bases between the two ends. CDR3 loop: CASSINSNEQFF. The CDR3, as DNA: TGTGCCAGCAGTATAAACAGCAATGAGCAGTTCTTC. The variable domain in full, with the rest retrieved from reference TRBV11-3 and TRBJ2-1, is EAGVVQSPRYKIIEKKQPVAFWCNPISGHNTLYWYLQNLGQGPELLIRYENEEAVDDSQLPKDRFSAERLKGVDSTLKIQPAELGDSAVYLCASSINSNEQFFGPGTRLTVL.

This chain's CDR3 is CASSLSGTSTDTQYF. The CDR3 DNA reads TGTGCCAGCAGCCTTAGCGGGACCAGCACAGATACGCAGTATTTT. This rearrangement joins TRBV7-2 to TRBJ2-3, with TRBD2 matching over 8 bases. Trimming at V came to 5 bases and at J to 0 bases, leaving 4 bases not matched to a gene. The germline V gene encodes CDR1 SGHTA and CDR2 FQGNSA. This CDR3 region has 15 residues.

CDR3 in amino acids: CASSSKSAYQGSYGYTF. The CDR3 DNA sequence: TGTGCCAGCAGCTCAAAGTCGGCCTACCAGGGGTCATATGGCTACACCTTC. The chain links TRBV7-6 to TRBJ1-2, with a possible D match to TRBD1 (6 bases). CDR3 size: 17 residues. In germline, CDR1 is SGHVS, CDR2 FNYEAQ. The V end lost 4 bases, the J end lost 5 bases, and 23 bases lay between the germline ends.

This chain's CDR3 is CASSVEVQGTYGYTF. Here the CDR3 DNA reads TGTGCCAGCAGCGTAGAGGTACAGGGCACCTATGGCTACACCTTC. V gene TRBV9 combines with J gene TRBJ1-2, with a tentative D call TRBD1 (6 bases). This CDR3 is 15 amino acids long. Per germline, CDR1 SGDLS and CDR2 YYNGEE. V shed 0 bases and J shed 4 bases, with 13 bases lying between them.

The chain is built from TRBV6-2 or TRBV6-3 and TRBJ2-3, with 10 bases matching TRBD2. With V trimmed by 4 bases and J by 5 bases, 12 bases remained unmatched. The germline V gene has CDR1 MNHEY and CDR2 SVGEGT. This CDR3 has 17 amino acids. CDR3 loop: CASSSSASGRRIDTQYF. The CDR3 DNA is TGTGCCAGCAGTTCGTCGGCTAGCGGGAGAAGGATAGATACGCAGTATTTT.

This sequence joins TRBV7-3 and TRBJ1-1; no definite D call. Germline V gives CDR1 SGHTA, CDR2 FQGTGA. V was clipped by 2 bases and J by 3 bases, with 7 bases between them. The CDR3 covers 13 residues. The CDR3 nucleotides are TGTGCCAGCAGCTTACAGGAGGACACTGAAGCTTTCTTT. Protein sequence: CASSLQEDTEAFF.

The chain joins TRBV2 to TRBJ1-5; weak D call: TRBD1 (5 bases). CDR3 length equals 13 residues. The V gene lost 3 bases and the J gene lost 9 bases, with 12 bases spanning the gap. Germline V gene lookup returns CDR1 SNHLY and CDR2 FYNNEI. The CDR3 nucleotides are TGTGCCAGCAGTGATCGGCGGGGGGGGCCCCAGCATTTT. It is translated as CASSDRRGGPQHF.

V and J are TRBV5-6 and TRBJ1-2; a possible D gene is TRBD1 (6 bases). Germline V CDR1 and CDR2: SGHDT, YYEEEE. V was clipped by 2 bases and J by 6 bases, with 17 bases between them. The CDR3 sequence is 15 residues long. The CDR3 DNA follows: TGTGCCAGCAGCTTTAAGGGGGGGCCGGGGGATGGCTACACCTTC. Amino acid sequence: CASSFKGGPGDGYTF.

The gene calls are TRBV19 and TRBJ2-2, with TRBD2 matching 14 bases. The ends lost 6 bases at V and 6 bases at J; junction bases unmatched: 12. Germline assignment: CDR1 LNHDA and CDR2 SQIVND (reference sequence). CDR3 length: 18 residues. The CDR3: CASRTGLAGGGFSGELFF. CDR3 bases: TGTGCCAGTAGGACTGGACTAGCGGGAGGAGGTTTCTCCGGGGAGCTGTTTTTT. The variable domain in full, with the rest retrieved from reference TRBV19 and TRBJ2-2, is DGGITQSPKYLFRKEGQNVTLSCEQNLNHDAMYWYRQDPGQGLRLIYYSQIVNDFQKGDIAEGYSVSREKKESFPLTVTSAQKNPTAFYLCASRTGLAGGGFSGELFFGEGSRLTVL.

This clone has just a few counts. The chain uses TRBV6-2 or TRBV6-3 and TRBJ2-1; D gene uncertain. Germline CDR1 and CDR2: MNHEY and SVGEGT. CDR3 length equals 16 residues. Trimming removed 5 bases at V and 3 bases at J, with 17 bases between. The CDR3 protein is CASSLLGSGSYNEQFF. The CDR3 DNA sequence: TGTGCCAGCAGTCTGCTGGGTTCGGGTAGCTACAATGAGCAGTTCTTC.

The DNA for the CDR3 is TGTGCCAGCAGCGGCGCCCAATCCCGGGATACGCAGTATTTT. Protein sequence: CASSGAQSRDTQYF. The chain combines TRBV9 with TRBJ2-3; D gene unclear. V lost 3 bases and J 6 bases, leaving 14 bases between the germline ends. CDR3 length: 14 residues. The V gene's germline CDR1 is SGDLS and CDR2 YYNGEE.

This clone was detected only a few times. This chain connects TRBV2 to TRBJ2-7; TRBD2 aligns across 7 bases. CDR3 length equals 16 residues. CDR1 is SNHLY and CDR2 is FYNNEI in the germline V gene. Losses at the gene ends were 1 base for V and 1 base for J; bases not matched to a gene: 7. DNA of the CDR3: TGTGCCAGCAGTGAAGGCGGGGGACTTAGTTCCTACGAGCAGTACTTC. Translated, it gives CASSEGGGLSSYEQYF.

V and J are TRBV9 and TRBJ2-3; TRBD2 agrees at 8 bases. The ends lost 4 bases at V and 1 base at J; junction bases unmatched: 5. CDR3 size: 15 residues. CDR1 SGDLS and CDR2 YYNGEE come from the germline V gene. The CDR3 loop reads CASSKGGLGTDTQYF. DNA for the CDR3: TGTGCCAGCAGCAAGGGGGGACTAGGCACAGATACGCAGTATTTT.

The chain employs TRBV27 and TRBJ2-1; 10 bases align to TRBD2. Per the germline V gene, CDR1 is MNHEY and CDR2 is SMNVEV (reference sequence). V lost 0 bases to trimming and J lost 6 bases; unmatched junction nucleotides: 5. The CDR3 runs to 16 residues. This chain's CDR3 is CASSLSRLAGVNEQFF. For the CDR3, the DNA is TGTGCCAGCAGTTTATCGCGCCTAGCGGGGGTCAATGAGCAGTTCTTC.

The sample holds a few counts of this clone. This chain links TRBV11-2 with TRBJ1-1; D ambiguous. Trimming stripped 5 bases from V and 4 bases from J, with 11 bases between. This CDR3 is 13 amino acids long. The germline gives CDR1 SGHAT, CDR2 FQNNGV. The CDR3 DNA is TGTGCCAGCAGCCCGCCCTACGGCACTGAAGCTTTCTTT. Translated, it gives CASSPPYGTEAFF. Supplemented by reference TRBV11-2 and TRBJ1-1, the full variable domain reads EAGVAQSPRYKIIEKRQSVAFWCNPISGHATLYWYQQILGQGPKLLIQFQNNGVVDDSQLPKDRFSAERLKGVDSTLKIQPAKLEDSAVYLCASSPPYGTEAFFGQGTRLTVV.

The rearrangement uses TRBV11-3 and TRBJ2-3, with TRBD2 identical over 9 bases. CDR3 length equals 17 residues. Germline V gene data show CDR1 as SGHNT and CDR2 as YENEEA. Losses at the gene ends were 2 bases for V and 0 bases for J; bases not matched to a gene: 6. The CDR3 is CASSLSSGGASTDTQYF. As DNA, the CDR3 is TGTGCCAGCAGCTTAAGTAGCGGGGGAGCTAGCACAGATACGCAGTATTTT. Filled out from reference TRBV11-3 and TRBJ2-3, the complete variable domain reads EAGVVQSPRYKIIEKKQPVAFWCNPISGHNTLYWYLQNLGQGPELLIRYENEEAVDDSQLPKDRFSAERLKGVDSTLKIQPAELGDSAVYLCASSLSSGGASTDTQYFGPGTRLTVL.

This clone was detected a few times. The CDR3 here is CASVKGQLGELFF. In DNA, the CDR3 is TGTGCCAGCGTAAAGGGACAGCTCGGGGAGCTGTTTTTT. The rearrangement uses TRBV12-3 or TRBV12-4 and TRBJ2-2; TRBD1 agrees at 7 bases. The CDR3 spans 13 residues. With 8 bases clipped from V and 7 bases from J, the junction kept 7 bases outside the gene matches.

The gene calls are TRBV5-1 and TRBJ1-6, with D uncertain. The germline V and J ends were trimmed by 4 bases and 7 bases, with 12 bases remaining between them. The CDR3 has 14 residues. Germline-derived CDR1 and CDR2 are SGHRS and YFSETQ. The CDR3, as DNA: TGCGCCAGCAGCCCCCCGCGGGAAAATTCACCCCTCCACTTT. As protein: CASSPPRENSPLHF.

CDR3 region: CASSQPGLAGDNEQFF. DNA for the CDR3: TGTGCCAGCAGCCAGCCGGGACTAGCGGGCGACAATGAGCAGTTCTTC. This chain links TRBV4-2 with TRBJ2-1, with 12 bases fitting TRBD2. This CDR3 is built from 16 residues. Germline lookup yields CDR1 LGHNA and CDR2 YNFKEQ. With 3 bases clipped from V and 5 bases from J, the junction kept 5 bases outside the gene matches.

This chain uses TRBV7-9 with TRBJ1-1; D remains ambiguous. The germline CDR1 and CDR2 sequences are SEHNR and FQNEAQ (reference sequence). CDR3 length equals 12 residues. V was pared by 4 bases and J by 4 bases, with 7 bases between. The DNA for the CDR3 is TGTGCCAGCAGCTCGAGGGTCACTGAAGCTTTCTTT. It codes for CASSSRVTEAFF.

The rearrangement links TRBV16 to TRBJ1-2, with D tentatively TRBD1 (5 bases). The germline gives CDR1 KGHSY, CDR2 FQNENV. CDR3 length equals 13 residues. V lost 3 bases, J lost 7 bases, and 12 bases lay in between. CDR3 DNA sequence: TGTGCCAGCAGCCATCCAGGTCAGGGTGGCTACACCTTC. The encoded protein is CASSHPGQGGYTF.

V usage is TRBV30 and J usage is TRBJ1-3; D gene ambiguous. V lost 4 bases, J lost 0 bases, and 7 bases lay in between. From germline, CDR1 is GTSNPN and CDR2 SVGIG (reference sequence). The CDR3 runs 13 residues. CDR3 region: CAWMTISGNTIYF. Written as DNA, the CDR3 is TGTGCCTGGATGACTATCTCTGGAAACACCATATATTTT.

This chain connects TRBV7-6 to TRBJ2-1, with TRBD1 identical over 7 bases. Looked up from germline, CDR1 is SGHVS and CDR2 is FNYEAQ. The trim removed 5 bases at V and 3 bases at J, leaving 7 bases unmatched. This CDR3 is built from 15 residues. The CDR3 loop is CASSQDRDHYNEQFF. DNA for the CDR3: TGTGCCAGCAGCCAAGACAGGGACCACTACAATGAGCAGTTCTTC.

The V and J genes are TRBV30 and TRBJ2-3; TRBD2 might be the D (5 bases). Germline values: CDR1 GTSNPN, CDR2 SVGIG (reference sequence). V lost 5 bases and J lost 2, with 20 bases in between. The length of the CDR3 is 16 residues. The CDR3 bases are TGTGCCTGGTCCTGGACTCTCTATCCCCCCACAGATACGCAGTATTTT. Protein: CAWSWTLYPPTDTQYF.